This TCR beta chain was profiled in a study of beta chain features in type 1 diabetes. Expressed TCRB transcripts were sequenced, since all the RNA that had been isolated was reverse transcribed. Clones were sequenced by immunoSEQ multiplex PCR, and TCRdb holds only the in-frame ones, with some missing. The sample has around 260,000 clones, around 20% seen once. Study findings and constraints: Among patients with Type 1 diabetes, TCRB CDR3s were moderately but significantly shorter in every one of the four CD4+ subsets.

This CDR3 region has 15 residues. Trimming took 7 bases from V and 9 from J; bases not matched to a gene: 13. Germline CDR1 is SGHNT and CDR2 is YYREEE (reference sequence). This clone was picked up a small number of times. Its antigen is undetermined. Sequencing used naive CD4+ T cells from blood. The rearrangement links TRBV5-4 to TRBJ2-1; TRBD2 aligns across 10 bases. The TCR comes from a woman in her 40s with type 1 diabetes. DNA for the CDR3: TGTGCCAGCCGGAGAGCGGGAGGGGATGAAGGTGAGCAGTTCTTC. Protein: CASRRAGGDEGEQFF.